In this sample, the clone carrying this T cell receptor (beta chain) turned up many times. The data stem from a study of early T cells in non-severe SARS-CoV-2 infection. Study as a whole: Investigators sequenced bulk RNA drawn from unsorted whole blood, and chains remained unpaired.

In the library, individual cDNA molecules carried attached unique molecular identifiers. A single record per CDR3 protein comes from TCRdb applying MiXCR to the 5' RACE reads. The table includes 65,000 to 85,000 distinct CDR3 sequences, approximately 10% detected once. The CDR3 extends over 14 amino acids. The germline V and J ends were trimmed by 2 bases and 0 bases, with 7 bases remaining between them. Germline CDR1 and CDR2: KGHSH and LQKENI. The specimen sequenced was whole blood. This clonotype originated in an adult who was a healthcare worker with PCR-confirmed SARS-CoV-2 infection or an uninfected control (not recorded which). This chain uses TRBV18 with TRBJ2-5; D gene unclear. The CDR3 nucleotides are TGTGCCAGCTCACCATGGGGTGACCAAGAGACCCAGTACTTC. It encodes CASSPWGDQETQYF.